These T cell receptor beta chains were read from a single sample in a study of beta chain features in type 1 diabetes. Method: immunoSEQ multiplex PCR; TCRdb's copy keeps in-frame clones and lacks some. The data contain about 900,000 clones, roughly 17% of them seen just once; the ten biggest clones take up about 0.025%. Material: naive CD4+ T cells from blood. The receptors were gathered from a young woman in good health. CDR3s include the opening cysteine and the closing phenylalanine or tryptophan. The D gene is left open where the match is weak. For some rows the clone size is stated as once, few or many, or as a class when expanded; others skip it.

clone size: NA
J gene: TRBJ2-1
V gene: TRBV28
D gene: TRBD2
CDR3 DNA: TGTGCCAGCATAAGTCTAGCGGGGGTGTACAATGAGCAGTTCTTC
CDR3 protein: CASISLAGVYNEQFF

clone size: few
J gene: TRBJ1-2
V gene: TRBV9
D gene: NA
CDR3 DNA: TGTGCCAGCAGCTCGCCGGGACTTCCAAACTATGGCTACACCTTC
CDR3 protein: CASSSPGLPNYGYTF

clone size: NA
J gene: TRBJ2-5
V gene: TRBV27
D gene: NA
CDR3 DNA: TGTGCCAGCAGTCACACAACTGGTGAGACCCAGTACTTC
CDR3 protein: CASSHTTGETQYF

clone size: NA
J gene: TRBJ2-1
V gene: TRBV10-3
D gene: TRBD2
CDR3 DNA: TGTGCCATCAGTGATGAGCGGGAGGGCTATGAGCAGTTCTTC
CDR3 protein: CAISDEREGYEQFF

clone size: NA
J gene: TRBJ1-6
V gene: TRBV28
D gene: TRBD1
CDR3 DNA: TGTGCCAGCATCGAGGGACAGGTGAATTCACCCCTCCACTTT
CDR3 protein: CASIEGQVNSPLHF

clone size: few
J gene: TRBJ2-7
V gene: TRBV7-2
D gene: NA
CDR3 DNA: TGTGCCAGCAGCACCTGGGGAAATGGTCCCTACGAGCAGTACTTC
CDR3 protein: CASSTWGNGPYEQYF

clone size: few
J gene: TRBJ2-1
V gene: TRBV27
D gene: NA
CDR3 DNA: TGTGCCAGCAGTTTCGGTCCTTACAATGAGCAGTTCTTC
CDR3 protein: CASSFGPYNEQFF

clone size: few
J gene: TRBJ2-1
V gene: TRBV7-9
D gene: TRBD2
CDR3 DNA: TGTGCCAGCAGCTTAGCCGCCGCTAGCGGGCCCTACAATGAGCAGTTCTTC
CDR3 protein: CASSLAAASGPYNEQFF

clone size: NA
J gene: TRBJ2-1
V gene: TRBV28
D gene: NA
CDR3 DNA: TGTGCCAGCAGTAAGGGAGGCTCCTACAATGAGCAGTTCTTC
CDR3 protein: CASSKGGSYNEQFF

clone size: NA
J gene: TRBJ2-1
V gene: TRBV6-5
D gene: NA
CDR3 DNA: TGTGCCAGCAGACCTAGACCCTACAATGAGCAGTTCTTC
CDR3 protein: CASRPRPYNEQFF

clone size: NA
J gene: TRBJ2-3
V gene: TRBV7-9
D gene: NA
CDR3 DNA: TGTGCCAGCAGCTCCCGGGGAGGACCGTGCACAGATACGCAGTATTTT
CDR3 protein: CASSSRGGPCTDTQYF

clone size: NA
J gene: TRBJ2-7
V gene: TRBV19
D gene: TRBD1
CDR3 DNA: TGTGCCAGTGCCGCGTGGGACAGCTACGAGCAGTACTTC
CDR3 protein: CASAAWDSYEQYF

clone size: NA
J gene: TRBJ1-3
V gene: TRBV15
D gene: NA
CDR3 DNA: TGTGCCACCAGCAGAGCTTCCTCTGGAAACACCATATATTTT
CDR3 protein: CATSRASSGNTIYF

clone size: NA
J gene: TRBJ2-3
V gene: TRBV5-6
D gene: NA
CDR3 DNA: TGTGCCAGCAGCTTTCGAAATCCAAGCACAGATACGCAGTATTTT
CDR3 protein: CASSFRNPSTDTQYF

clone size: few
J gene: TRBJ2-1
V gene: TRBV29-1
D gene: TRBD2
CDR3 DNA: TGCAGCGTTGAGAAACTAGCGAAATACAATGAGCAGTTCTTC
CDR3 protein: CSVEKLAKYNEQFF

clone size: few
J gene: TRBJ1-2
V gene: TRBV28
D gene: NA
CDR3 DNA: TGTGCCAGCAGTAGTCCCGGTACCCTCATATGGGTACATGGCTACACCTTC
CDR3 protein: CASSSPGTLIWVHGYTF

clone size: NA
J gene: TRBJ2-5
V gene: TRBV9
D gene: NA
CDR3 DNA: TGTGCCAGCAGCGCGGGAATCCAAAAAGAGACCCAGTACTTC
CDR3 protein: CASSAGIQKETQYF